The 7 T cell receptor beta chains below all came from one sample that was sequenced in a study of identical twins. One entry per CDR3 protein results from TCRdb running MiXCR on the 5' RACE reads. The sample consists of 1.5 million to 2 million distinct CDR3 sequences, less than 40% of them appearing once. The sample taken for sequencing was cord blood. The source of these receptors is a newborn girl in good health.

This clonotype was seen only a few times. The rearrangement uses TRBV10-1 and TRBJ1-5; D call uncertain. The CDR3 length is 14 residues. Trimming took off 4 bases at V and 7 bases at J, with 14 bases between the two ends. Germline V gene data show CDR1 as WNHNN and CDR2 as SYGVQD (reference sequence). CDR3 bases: TGCGCCAGCAGTGGCCCCGGGAGTGGGCAGCCCCAGCATTTT. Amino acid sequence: CASSGPGSGQPQHF.

In DNA, the CDR3 is TGTGCCAGCAGTTCAGGACAGGGGCCGAACACTGAAGCTTTCTTT. Encoded protein: CASSSGQGPNTEAFF. V gene TRBV12-3 or TRBV12-4 combines with J gene TRBJ1-1; 9 bases align to TRBD1. V lost 4 bases to trimming and J lost 1 base; unmatched junction nucleotides: 4. This CDR3 region has 15 residues.

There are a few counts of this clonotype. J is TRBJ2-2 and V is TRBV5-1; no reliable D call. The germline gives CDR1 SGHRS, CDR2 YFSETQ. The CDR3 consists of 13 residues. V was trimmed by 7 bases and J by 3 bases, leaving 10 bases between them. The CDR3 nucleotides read TGCGCCAGCCGCCAACTTTACACCGGGGAGCTGTTTTTT. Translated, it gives CASRQLYTGELFF.

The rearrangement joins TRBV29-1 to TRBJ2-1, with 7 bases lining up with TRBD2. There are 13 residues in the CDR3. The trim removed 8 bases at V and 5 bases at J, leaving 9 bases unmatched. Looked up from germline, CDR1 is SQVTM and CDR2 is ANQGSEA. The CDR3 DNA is TGCAGCCCGCCTAGCGGAGCTCACAATGAGCAGTTCTTC. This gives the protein CSPPSGAHNEQFF.

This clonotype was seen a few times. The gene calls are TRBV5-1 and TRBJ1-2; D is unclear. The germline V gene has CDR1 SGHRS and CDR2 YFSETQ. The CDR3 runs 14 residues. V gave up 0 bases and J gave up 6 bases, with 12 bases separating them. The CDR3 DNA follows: TGCGCCAGCAGCTTGGGACCGCTCCAGAATGGCTACACCTTC. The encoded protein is CASSLGPLQNGYTF.

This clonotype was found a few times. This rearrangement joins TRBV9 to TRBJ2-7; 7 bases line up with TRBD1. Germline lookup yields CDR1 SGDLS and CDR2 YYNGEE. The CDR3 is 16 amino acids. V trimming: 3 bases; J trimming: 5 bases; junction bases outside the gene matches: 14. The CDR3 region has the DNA TGTGCCAGCAGCGCCAACCTCAGGGGGTATATCGACGAGCAGTACTTC. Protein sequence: CASSANLRGYIDEQYF.

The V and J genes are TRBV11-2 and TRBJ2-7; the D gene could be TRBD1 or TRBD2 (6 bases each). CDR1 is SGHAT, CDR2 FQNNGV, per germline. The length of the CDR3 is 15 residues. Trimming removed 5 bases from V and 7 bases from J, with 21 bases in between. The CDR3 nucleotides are TGTGCCAGCAGCCGCGGGACATCTAGCCACAATGAGCAGTACTTC. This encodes CASSRGTSSHNEQYF.